This T cell receptor (beta chain) was found in a study of CD4 T cells in relation to SARS-CoV-2 and coronaviruses. Looking at the study overall: After roughly ten days of antigen culture, PBMC TCR beta CDR3s were sequenced. Negative control cultures got HIV-1 Nef peptides or no peptide. The HLA restriction of the shared crossreactive spike epitopes was mapped.

CD4+ T cells from unexposed donors were obtained before the COVID-19 pandemic (2011-2018). Isolation of CD4+ T cells took place after approximately 11 days in culture. Testing used SARS-CoV-2 S/N and four cold-coronavirus spikes on unexposed-donor CD4+ T cells, cells permitting. Data came from immunoSEQ multiplex PCR; TCRdb stores just in-frame clones and leaves some out. Among 25,000 or so clones, over 60% were seen once, and the ten largest hold 25% to 35%. About this clone itself: What it binds is not known.

Germline assignment: CDR1 SGHRS and CDR2 YFSETQ. Trimming took off 0 bases at V and 4 bases at J, with 10 bases between the two ends. The CDR3 contains 14 residues. The sequence derives from a human donor in good health. J is TRBJ1-2 and V is TRBV5-1; D perhaps matches TRBD1 (5 bases). The sequencing input was CD4+ T cells from PBMCs, cultured in vitro. CDR3 residues: CASSLDPGAYGYTF. The DNA for the CDR3 is TGCGCCAGCAGCTTGGACCCCGGGGCCTATGGCTACACCTTC.